This T cell receptor beta chain was retrieved from a study of CD8+ T cells in alopecia areata. From alopecia areata patients, lesional scalp punch biopsies and peripheral blood were collected. It was from PBMCs that CD4+ and CD8+ T cells were sorted. Trimming removed 2 bases from V and 0 bases from J, with 4 bases in between. The germline V gene has CDR1 MGHRA and CDR2 YSYEKL. The length of the CDR3 is 14 residues. Isolated RNA was reverse transcribed into cDNA used as the sequencing template. TCRdb's copy holds only in-frame clones and misses some; the assay was immunoSEQ multiplex PCR. The sample holds 110,000 or so clones; 58% are singletons and the top ten take about 23%.

The sample was NKG2D-low CD8+ T cells sorted from blood. The V gene is TRBV4-1, the J gene TRBJ2-2; D remains unclear. The origin of this receptor is a human donor with alopecia areata. The CDR3 bases are TGCGCCAGCAGCCAACCACCGAACACCGGGGAGCTGTTTTTT. As protein: CASSQPPNTGELFF.